Included here is one T cell receptor (beta chain) sequence, with context. Method: immunoSEQ multiplex PCR; TCRdb's copy keeps in-frame clones and lacks some. The data contain around 130,000 clones, around nine tenths of them singletons. Germline V gene sequence: CDR1 SGHAT, CDR2 FQDESV (reference sequence). This CDR3 is 14 amino acids long. Trimming shortened V by 1 base and J by 2 bases, and 8 bases separated the two germline ends. The entry originates in a study of control samples from healthy donors and cancer patients. This receptor was obtained from a man aged 25 to 40 in good health. Sequences were obtained from blood. This rearrangement joins TRBV11-1 to TRBJ1-1, with unresolved D. The CDR3 DNA follows: TGTGCCAGCAGCTTAGTGGCGGGAAACACTGAAGCTTTCTTT. This codes for CASSLVAGNTEAFF.